Sequencing of this T cell receptor beta chain was carried out in a study of cytomegalovirus exposure and HLA in healthy donors. Points from the study as a whole: Most observed TCR sequences were rare, whereas some public TCRs were detected in many donors. Indistinguishable V segments, including TRBV6-2 and TRBV6-3, were excluded. One variant, a missense change in DCLRE1C, was linked in a later analysis to TCR beta V- and J-gene trimming. It was assumed in the presence/absence analyses that sequencing depth was roughly uniform across donors.

13 Jbeta primers and 60 Vbeta primers were used for the PCR. Clones were read by immunoSEQ multiplex PCR, and TCRdb kept only the in-frame ones, dropping some. Of roughly 180,000 clones listed, roughly 85% are singletons. The V gene's germline CDR1 is ENHRY and CDR2 SYGVKD. V was pared by 8 bases and J by 8 bases, with 10 bases of the junction left unmatched. The length of the CDR3 is 14 residues. Regarding this clone: No antigen is known for it.

Sample: PBMCs. The V call is TRBV10-3, the J call TRBJ2-1; the match to TRBD2 covers 9 bases. The TCR sequence derives from a boy between 2 and 15 years old in good health and CMV-seronegative. The DNA of the CDR3 is TGTGCCATCGGAGTATCGGGACTAGCATATGAGCAGTTCTTC. It yields the protein CAIGVSGLAYEQFF.